The rows below give T cell receptor beta chains drawn from one sample of a study of T cells in Graves' hyperthyroidism and ophthalmopathy. Each CDR3 protein is one row after TCRdb ran MiXCR on the multiplex PCR reads. The sample consists of roughly 510,000 distinct CDR3 sequences, around 21% of them appearing once. Sequencing was done on a sample of blood. Every receptor here comes from a man younger than 35 with Graves' hyperthyroidism. The CDR3 runs from the conserved cysteine through the conserved F or W. A D gene is named only where the DNA matches it firmly. Size is omitted from some rows. Given values are once, few, many or a class for expanded clones.

d_call	clone_size	v_call	j_call	cdr3_nt	cdr3_aa
TRBD1	many	TRBV24-1	TRBJ1-1	TGTGCCACCGGGGACCCCGACAGGGATAACACTGAAGCTTTCTTT	CATGDPDRDNTEAFF
-	many	TRBV11-3	TRBJ1-1	TGTGCCAGCTCGTCGCCCAGGGCCCCTGAAGCTTTCTTT	CASSSPRAPEAFF
TRBD1	many	TRBV5-1	TRBJ1-2	TGCGCCAGCAGCTCGAGGGCAGGGGGCGATGGCTACACCTTC	CASSSRAGGDGYTF
-	-	TRBV9	TRBJ1-2	TGTGCCAGCAGCGTAACTACACAGGGAGGGTATGGCTACACCTTC	CASSVTTQGGYGYTF
-	-	TRBV9	TRBJ1-2	TGTGCCAGCAGCGTAGAGGCAGGGCGCTATGGCTACACCTTC	CASSVEAGRYGYTF
-	many	TRBV18	TRBJ2-7	TGTGCCAGCTCAGGAGACGACGAGCAGTACTTC	CASSGDDEQYF
-	few	TRBV5-1	TRBJ2-7	TGCGCCAGCAGGAGCGTACGTTCCTACGAGCAGTACTTC	CASRSVRSYEQYF
-	-	TRBV4-1	TRBJ2-7	TGCGCCAGCAGCCAAGATTTTCTTAACTACGAGCAGTACTTC	CASSQDFLNYEQYF
-	-	TRBV19	TRBJ1-1	TGTGCCAGTAGTACGGTCCTACAGCTCACTGAAGCTTTCTTT	CASSTVLQLTEAFF
TRBD1	-	TRBV12-3/TRBV12-4	TRBJ2-2	TGTGCCAGCAGCCACCCCCCAGGGGGATTTCCGAACACCGGGGAGCTGTTTTTT	CASSHPPGGFPNTGELFF
-	many	TRBV10-3	TRBJ1-1	TGTGCCATCAGTCGAGGGGGGACTGAAGCTTTCTTT	CAISRGGTEAFF
TRBD1	many	TRBV6-5	TRBJ2-5	TGTGCCAGCACCCAGACAGGGGGGACCCAAGAGACCCAGTACTTC	CASTQTGGTQETQYF
-	many	TRBV6-1	TRBJ1-1	TGTGCCTCCGCAAGCCCGGACAGTGAAGCTTTCTTT	CASASPDSEAFF
-	many	TRBV6-2/TRBV6-3	TRBJ1-2	TGTGCCAGCAGGATGACATCTTCCTACACCTTC	CASRMTSSYTF
-	few	TRBV2	TRBJ2-7	TGTGCCACCCAACAGGTGCTGTACGAGCAGTACTTC	CATQQVLYEQYF
-	many	TRBV6-1	TRBJ1-1	TGTGCCAGCACCCCAAGTCACAGGGCGACTGAAGCTTTCTTT	CASTPSHRATEAFF
-	few	TRBV11-2	TRBJ2-3	TGTGCCAGCAGCCGGCTAGGAGATACGCAGTATTTT	CASSRLGDTQYF
TRBD1	-	TRBV6-5	TRBJ2-2	TGTGCCAGCAGTTACTCCCCTGACAGGGGGGACACCGGGGAGCTGTTTTTT	CASSYSPDRGDTGELFF
-	-	TRBV27	TRBJ2-5	TGTGCCAGCAGTTTAAGCCGGTTCAAAGGGGAGACCCAGTACTTC	CASSLSRFKGETQYF
-	few	TRBV19	TRBJ1-2	TGTGCCAGTAGTATCCGGGACACCTATAACTATGGCTACACCTTC	CASSIRDTYNYGYTF
-	many	TRBV27	TRBJ1-5	TGTGCCAGCAGTTTATACACCTGGAGCAATCAGCCCCAGCATTTT	CASSLYTWSNQPQHF
TRBD1	many	TRBV2	TRBJ1-1	TGTGCCAGCAAAACAGCGACCTTAGGGGGCCCTGAAGCTTTCTTT	CASKTATLGGPEAFF
-	many	TRBV20-1	TRBJ2-7	TGCAGTGCTAGAAGCACCTCCACGATGTACGAGCAGTACTTC	CSARSTSTMYEQYF
-	few	TRBV7-2	TRBJ2-5	TGTGCCAGCAGCTTAGTCAGGGGGCGGGGGTCGGAGACCCAGTACTTC	CASSLVRGRGSETQYF
-	many	TRBV29-1	TRBJ1-2	TGCAGCGTTGAGGAACAGGGACCACATGGCTACACCTTC	CSVEEQGPHGYTF
-	many	TRBV11-2	TRBJ2-6	TGTGCCAGCAGCTTCCTAGGAACCAACGTCCTGACTTTC	CASSFLGTNVLTF
TRBD1	many	TRBV11-2	TRBJ2-7	TGTGCCAGCAGTACAGGGGTCTTCTACGAGCAGTACTTC	CASSTGVFYEQYF
TRBD1	many	TRBV20-1	TRBJ1-1	TGCAGTGCTAGAAAGACAGGGCTAAGGAACACTGAAGCTTTCTTT	CSARKTGLRNTEAFF
TRBD1	many	TRBV28	TRBJ2-7	TGTGCCAGCAGTGAATTACCGGGACAGGGTGAATACGAGCAGTACTTC	CASSELPGQGEYEQYF
TRBD1	-	TRBV19	TRBJ2-2	TGTGCCAGTAGTGTCCGGGACAGGGGATACACCGGGGAGCTGTTTTTT	CASSVRDRGYTGELFF
-	many	TRBV12-3/TRBV12-4	TRBJ1-5	TGTGCCAGCAGTCTAATAATGACAGGCGCGGTAAATCAGCCCCAGCATTTT	CASSLIMTGAVNQPQHF
-	many	TRBV19	TRBJ2-2	TGTGCCAGTAGTATGGGCGGGCGCGCGAACACCGGGGAGCTGTTTTTT	CASSMGGRANTGELFF
-	-	TRBV4-3	TRBJ1-1	TGCGCCAGCAGCCCGAGGGAAACGGGTCCCAATATCTTGGGGTCGGACACTGAAGCTTTCTTT	CASSPRETGPNILGSDTEAFF
-	-	TRBV7-8	TRBJ2-3	TGTGCCAGCAGCGTAGACTATACGCAGTATTTT	CASSVDYTQYF
-	-	TRBV3-1	TRBJ1-1	TGTGCCAGCAGCCAAGTAACCGAGAACACTGAAGCTTTCTTT	CASSQVTENTEAFF
-	many	TRBV29-1	TRBJ2-7	TGCAGCGTTGATCTAGGGGGGGTCTCCGAGCAGTACTTC	CSVDLGGVSEQYF
-	many	TRBV12-3/TRBV12-4	TRBJ2-7	TGTGCCAGCACCCCCCCTTGGACCGCAGGATACGAGCAGTACTTC	CASTPPWTAGYEQYF
-	many	TRBV30	TRBJ2-5	TGTGCCTGGAGTCCTCAGGGCGCCCAGTACTTC	CAWSPQGAQYF
-	-	TRBV11-2	TRBJ1-1	TGTGCCAGCAGCTTAGGATACAACACTGAAGCTTTCTTT	CASSLGYNTEAFF
-	-	TRBV20-1	TRBJ2-7	TGCAGTGCTAGAGAACAGGGTAGCTCCTACGAGCAGTACTTC	CSAREQGSSYEQYF
TRBD2	many	TRBV27	TRBJ2-5	TGTGCCAGCCGGGGGGGGGCGTTGATGGGAAAGCAAGAGACCCAGTACTTC	CASRGGALMGKQETQYF
TRBD1	many	TRBV5-1	TRBJ2-7	TGCGCCAGCAGCATTCAAGGGGACAGGGCCTACGAGCAGTACTTC	CASSIQGDRAYEQYF
TRBD1	many	TRBV20-1	TRBJ2-7	TGCAGTGCTAGGGGGGACAGGGTTGCCTACGAGCAGTACTTC	CSARGDRVAYEQYF
TRBD1	many	TRBV28	TRBJ2-7	TGTGCCAGCAGTTCTCCGGGACAGGGGACCTACGAGCAGTACTTC	CASSSPGQGTYEQYF
TRBD1	many	TRBV20-1	TRBJ1-5	TGCAGTGCTAGAGACCGGGACAGGTACAATCAGCCCCAGCATTTT	CSARDRDRYNQPQHF
-	many	TRBV10-1	TRBJ2-5	TGCGCCAGCAGTGAAAATATTGGATCACAAGAGACCCAGTACTTC	CASSENIGSQETQYF
TRBD1	few	TRBV11-2	TRBJ1-3	TGTGCCAGCAGCGTCTCCTCCGGGACAGGGAGGACGGACACCATATATTTT	CASSVSSGTGRTDTIYF
-	many	TRBV7-9	TRBJ1-3	TGTGCCAGCAGCCCCACACCGTCTGGAAACACCATATATTTT	CASSPTPSGNTIYF
-	few	TRBV30	TRBJ2-5	TGTGCCTGGAGTGGCCCCGCGACCCAGTACTTC	CAWSGPATQYF
-	many	TRBV10-1	TRBJ1-1	TGCGCCAGCAGTGAGTGGGGGAGCACTGAAGCTTTCTTT	CASSEWGSTEAFF
TRBD1	-	TRBV5-1	TRBJ1-2	TGCGCCAGCAGCACTGACAGGGCGGACGTGGAAACCTTC	CASSTDRADVETF
-	many	TRBV6-1	TRBJ1-5	TGTGCCAGCAGCGCCTGGTCCCTTTTAAATCAGCCCCAGCATTTT	CASSAWSLLNQPQHF
-	many	TRBV7-6	TRBJ2-7	TGTGCCAGCAGCTTGGGATGGGACTACGAGCAGTACTTC	CASSLGWDYEQYF
-	once	TRBV6-5	TRBJ2-7	TGTGCCAGCAGTTCCAACCGACTAAGCATCTGGTACGAGCAGGACTTC	CASSSNRLSIWYEQDF
-	many	TRBV27	TRBJ2-4	TGTGCCAGCAGTTCAGGACTAGCCAAAAACATTCAGTACTTC	CASSSGLAKNIQYF